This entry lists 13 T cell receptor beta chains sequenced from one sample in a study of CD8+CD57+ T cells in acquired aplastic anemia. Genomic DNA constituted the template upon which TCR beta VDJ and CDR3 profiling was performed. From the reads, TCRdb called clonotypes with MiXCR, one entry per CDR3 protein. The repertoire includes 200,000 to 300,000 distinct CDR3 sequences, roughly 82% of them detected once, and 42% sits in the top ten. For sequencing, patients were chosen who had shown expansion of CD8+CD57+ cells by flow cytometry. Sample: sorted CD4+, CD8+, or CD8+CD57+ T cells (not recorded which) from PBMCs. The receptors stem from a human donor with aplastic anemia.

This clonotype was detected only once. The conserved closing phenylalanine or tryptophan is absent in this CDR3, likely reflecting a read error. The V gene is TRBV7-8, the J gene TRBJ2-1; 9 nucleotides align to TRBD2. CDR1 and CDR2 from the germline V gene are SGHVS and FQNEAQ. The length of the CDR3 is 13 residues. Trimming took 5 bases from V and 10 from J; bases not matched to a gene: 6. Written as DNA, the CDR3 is TGTGCCAGCAGCGAAGCGGGGGGCCCCGAGCAGTTCTAC. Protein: CASSEAGGPEQFY.

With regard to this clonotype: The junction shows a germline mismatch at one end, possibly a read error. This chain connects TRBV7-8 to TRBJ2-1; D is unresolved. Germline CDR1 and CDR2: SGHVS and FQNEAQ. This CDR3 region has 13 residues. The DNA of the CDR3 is TGTGCCAGCAGCTTAGCGGGAAGCCATGATAAGTACTTC. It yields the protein CASSLAGSHDKYF. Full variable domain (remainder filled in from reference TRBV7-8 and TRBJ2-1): GAGVSQSPRYKVAKRGQDVALRCDPISGHVSLFWYQQALGQGPEFLTYFQNEAQLDKSGLPSDRFFAERPEGSVSTLKIQRTQQEDSAVYLCASSLAGSHDKYFGPGTRLTVL.

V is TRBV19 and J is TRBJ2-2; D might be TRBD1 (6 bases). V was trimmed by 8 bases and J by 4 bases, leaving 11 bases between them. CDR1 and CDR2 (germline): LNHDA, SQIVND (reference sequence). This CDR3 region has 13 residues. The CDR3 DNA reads TGTGCCAGTCACCAACAGGGCACCGGGGAGCTGTTTTTT. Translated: CASHQQGTGELFF. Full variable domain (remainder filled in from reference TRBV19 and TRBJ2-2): DGGITQSPKYLFRKEGQNVTLSCEQNLNHDAMYWYRQDPGQGLRLIYYSQIVNDFQKGDIAEGYSVSREKKESFPLTVTSAQKNPTAFYLCASHQQGTGELFFGEGSRLTVL.

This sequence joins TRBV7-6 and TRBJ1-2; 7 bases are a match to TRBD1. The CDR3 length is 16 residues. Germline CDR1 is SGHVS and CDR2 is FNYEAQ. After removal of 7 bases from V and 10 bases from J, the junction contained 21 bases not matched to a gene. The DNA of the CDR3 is TGTGCCAGCAAGTTCACAGGGGAGGACTACGAGCAGTACTACACCTTC. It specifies CASKFTGEDYEQYYTF.

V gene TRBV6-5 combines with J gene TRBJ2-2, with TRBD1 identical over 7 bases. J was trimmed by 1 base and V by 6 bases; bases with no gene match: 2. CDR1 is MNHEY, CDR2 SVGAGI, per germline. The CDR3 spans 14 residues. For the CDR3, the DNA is TGTGCCAGCAGCCGACAGGGGAACACCGGGGAGCTGTTTTTT. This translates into CASSRQGNTGELFF.

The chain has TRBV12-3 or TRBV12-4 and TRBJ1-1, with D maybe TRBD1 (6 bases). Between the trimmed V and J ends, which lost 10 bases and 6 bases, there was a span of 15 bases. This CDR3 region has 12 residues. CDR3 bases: TGTGCCACCTCGGAGGGGGGGGCTGAAGCTTTCTTT. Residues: CATSEGGAEAFF.

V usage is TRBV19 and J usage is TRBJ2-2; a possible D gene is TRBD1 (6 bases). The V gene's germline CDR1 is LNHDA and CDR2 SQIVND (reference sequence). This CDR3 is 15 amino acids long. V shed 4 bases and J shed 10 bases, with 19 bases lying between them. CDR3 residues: CASSTARTADKELFF. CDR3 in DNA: TGTGCCAGTAGTACAGCGAGGACAGCTGACAAGGAGCTGTTTTTT.

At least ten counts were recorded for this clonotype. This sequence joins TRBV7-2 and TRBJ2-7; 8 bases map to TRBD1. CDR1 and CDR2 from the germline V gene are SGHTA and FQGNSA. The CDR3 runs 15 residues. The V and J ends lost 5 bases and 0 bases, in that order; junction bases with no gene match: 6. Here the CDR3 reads CASSTSGGVSYEQYF. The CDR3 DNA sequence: TGTGCCAGCAGCACCTCAGGGGGCGTCTCCTACGAGCAGTACTTC. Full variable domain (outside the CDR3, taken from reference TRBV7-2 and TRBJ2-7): GAGVSQSPSNKVTEKGKDVELRCDPISGHTALYWYRQSLGQGLEFLIYFQGNSAPDKSGLPSDRFSAERTGGSVSTLTIQRTQQEDSAVYLCASSTSGGVSYEQYFGPGTRLTVT.

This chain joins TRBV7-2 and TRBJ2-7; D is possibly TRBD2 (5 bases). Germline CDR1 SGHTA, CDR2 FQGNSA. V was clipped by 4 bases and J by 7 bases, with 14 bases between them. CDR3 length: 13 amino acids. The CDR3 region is CASSYGGTEEQYV. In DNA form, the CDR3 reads TGTGCCAGCAGCTATGGAGGAACGGAAGAGCAGTACGTC.

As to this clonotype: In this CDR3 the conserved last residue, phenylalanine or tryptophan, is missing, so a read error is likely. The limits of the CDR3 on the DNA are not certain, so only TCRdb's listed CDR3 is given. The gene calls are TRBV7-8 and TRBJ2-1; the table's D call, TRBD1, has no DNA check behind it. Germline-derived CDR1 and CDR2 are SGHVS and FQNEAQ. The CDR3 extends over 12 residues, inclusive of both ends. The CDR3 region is CASSLGDNADSL.

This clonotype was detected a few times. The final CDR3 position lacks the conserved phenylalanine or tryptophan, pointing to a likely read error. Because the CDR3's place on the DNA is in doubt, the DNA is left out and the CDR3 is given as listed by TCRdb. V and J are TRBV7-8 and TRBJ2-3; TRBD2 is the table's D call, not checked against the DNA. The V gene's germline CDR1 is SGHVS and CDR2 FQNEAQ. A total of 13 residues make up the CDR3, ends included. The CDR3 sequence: CASSLAGGDETQY.

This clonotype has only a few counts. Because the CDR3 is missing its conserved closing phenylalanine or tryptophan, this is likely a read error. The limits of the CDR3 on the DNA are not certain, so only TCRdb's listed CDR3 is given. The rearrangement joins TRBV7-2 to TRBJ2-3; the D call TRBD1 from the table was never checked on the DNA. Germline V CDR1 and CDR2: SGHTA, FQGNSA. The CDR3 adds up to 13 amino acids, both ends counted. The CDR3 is CASSLTGGAEYGY.

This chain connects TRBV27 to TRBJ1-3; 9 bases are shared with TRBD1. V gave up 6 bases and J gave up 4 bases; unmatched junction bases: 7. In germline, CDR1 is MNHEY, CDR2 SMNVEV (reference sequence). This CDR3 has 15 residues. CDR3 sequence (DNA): TGTGCCAGCAGCCGAAACAGGGGGCTAGGAAACACCATATATTTT. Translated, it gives CASSRNRGLGNTIYF.